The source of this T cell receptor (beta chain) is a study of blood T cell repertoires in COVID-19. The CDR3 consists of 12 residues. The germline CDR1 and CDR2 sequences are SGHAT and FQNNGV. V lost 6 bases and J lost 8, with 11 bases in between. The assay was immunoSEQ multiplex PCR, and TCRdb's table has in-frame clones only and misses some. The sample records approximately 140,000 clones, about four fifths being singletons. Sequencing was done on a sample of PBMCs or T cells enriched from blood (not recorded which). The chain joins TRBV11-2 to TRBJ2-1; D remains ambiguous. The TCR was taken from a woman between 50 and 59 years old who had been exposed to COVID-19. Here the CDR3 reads CASSSASDEQFF. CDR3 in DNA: TGTGCCAGCAGTTCAGCGTCGGATGAGCAGTTCTTC.